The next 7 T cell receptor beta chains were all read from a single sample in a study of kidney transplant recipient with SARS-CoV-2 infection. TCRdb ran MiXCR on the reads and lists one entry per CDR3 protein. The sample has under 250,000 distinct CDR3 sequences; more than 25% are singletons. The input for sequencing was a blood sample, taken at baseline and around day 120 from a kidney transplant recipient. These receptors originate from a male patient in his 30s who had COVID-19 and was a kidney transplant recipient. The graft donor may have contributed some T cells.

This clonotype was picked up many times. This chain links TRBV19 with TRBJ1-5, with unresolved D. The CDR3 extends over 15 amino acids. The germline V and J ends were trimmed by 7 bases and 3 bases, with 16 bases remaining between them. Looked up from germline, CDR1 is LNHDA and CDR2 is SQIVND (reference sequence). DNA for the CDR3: TGTGCCAGTAAACTTCGGCGATCGATCAATCAGCCCCAGCATTTT. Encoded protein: CASKLRRSINQPQHF.

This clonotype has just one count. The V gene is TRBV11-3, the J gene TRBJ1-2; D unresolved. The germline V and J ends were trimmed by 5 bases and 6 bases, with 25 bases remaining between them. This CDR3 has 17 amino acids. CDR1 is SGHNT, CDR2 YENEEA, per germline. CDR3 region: CASSGEIDLGKTHGYTF. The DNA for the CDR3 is TGTGCCAGCAGCGGTGAAATCGATCTCGGAAAGACCCATGGCTACACCTTC.

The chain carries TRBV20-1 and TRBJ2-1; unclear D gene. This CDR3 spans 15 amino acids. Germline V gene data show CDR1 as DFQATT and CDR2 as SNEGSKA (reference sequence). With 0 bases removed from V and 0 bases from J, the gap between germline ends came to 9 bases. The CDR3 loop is CSARDLVGSYNEQFF. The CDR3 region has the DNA TGCAGTGCTAGAGATCTTGTAGGCTCCTACAATGAGCAGTTCTTC.

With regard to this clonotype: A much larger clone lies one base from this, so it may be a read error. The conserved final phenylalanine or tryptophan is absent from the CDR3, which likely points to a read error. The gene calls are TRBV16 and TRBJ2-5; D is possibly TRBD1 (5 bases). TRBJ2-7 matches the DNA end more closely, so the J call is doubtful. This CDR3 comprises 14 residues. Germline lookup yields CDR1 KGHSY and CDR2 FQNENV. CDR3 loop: CASSRYHVGDEQYL. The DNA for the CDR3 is TGTGCCAGCAGCCGGTACCACGTAGGGGACGAGCAGTACCTC.

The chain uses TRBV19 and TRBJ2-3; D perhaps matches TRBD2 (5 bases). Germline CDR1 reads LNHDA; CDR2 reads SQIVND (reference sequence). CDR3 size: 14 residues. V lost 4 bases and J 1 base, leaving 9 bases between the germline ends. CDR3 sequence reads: CASSTLGGTDTQYF. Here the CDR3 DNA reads TGTGCCAGTAGTACCCTCGGGGGCACAGATACGCAGTATTTT. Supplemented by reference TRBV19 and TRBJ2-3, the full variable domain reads DGGITQSPKYLFRKEGQNVTLSCEQNLNHDAMYWYRQDPGQGLRLIYYSQIVNDFQKGDIAEGYSVSREKKESFPLTVTSAQKNPTAFYLCASSTLGGTDTQYFGPGTRLTVL.

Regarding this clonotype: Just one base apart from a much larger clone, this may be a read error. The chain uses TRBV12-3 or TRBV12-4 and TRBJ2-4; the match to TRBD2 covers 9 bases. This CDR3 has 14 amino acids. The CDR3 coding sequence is TGTGCCGGCAGTCTAATGGGACTAGCAAACATTCAGTACTTC. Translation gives CAGSLMGLANIQYF.

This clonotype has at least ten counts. The CDR3 spells CASSPSGRTDTQYF. The CDR3 DNA follows: TGTGCCAGCAGCCCTAGCGGGAGGACAGATACGCAGTATTTT. This chain links TRBV3-2 with TRBJ2-3; the table assigns TRBD2, which was not confirmed against the DNA. TRBV3-2 is a known pseudogene. The CDR3 is 14 amino acids.